This TCR beta chain emerged from a study of graft-versus-host responses after intestinal transplantation. Study summary: For approximately three years after anti-thymocyte globulin induction, all recipients took tacrolimus and steroids.

As concerns this clone: The antigen is not known.

From germline, CDR1 is SNHLY and CDR2 FYNNEI. J lost 3 bases, V lost 9 bases, and 11 bases had no gene match. The CDR3 covers 14 residues. Profiling relied on immunoSEQ multiplex PCR, and the TCRdb table lists in-frame clones only, not all of them. Altogether around 90,000 clones are present, around 93% being singletons, with the ten largest covering around 0.07%. This receptor was obtained from a human donor who was the organ donor for an intestinal transplant. The chain carries TRBV2 and TRBJ2-7, with 7 bases that match TRBD2. The sequences come from unstimulated CD8+ T cells sorted from spleen or lymph node cells, collected before transplant. CDR3: CARGGRVPIYEQYF. The DNA for the CDR3 is TGTGCCAGGGGAGGGCGGGTCCCCATCTACGAGCAGTACTTC.